This TCR beta chain was captured by sequencing in a study of immune evolution from preneoplasia to lung adenocarcinoma. As to this clone: The antigen is undetermined.

General observations from the study: Top clone share appeared to fall from AAH through AIS, MIA, adenocarcinoma.

This CDR3 is built from 17 residues. Germline trimming cut 4 bases from V and 3 bases from J; bases unmatched to any gene: 17. Looked up from germline, CDR1 is GTSNPN and CDR2 is SVGIG (reference sequence). Assay: immunoSEQ multiplex PCR; the TCRdb copy retains only in-frame clones and omits some. The profile shows about 40,000 clones, roughly 74% of them singletons. Each case's diagnosis was confirmed by two pathologists on H&E. After pathologic assessment, macro-dissection selected premalignant or tumor cells for extraction. V usage is TRBV30 and J usage is TRBJ2-7; 8 bases map to TRBD1. This TCR was recovered from a person aged 55 to 70 with lung adenocarcinoma. The sample was FFPE invasive lung adenocarcinoma tissue. The CDR3 spells CAWKTSGQGGKDYEQYF. The CDR3 bases are TGTGCCTGGAAGACGTCCGGACAGGGAGGAAAGGACTACGAGCAGTACTTC.